Listed below are T cell receptor beta chains from one sample, sequenced in a study of CXCR3-negative and CXCR3-positive naive CD8 T cells. TCRdb reprocessed the 5' RACE reads, keeping one entry per CDR3 protein, no DNA. This sample lists about 130,000 distinct CDR3 sequences; its ten largest clones have nearly 0.5%. The specimen was naive CXCR3- CD8+ T cells from blood. The receptors shown here come from a human donor in good health. Some clones in this sample may be carry-over from other donors' samples. Each CDR3 is given with its conserved first and last residue.

V gene	J gene	CDR3 protein
TRBV5-5	TRBJ2-7	CASSFLGEASYEQYF
TRBV29-1	TRBJ2-7	CSVATGSTYEQYF
TRBV3-1	TRBJ2-3	CASSPQLGPRVGTDTQYF
TRBV4-3	TRBJ2-2	CASSQVEGSNTGELFF
TRBV28	TRBJ1-5	CASSFFSGPQPQHF
TRBV4-3	TRBJ2-7	CASSQERTSGFYEQYF
TRBV13	TRBJ1-1	CASSSGRGLVGTEAFF
TRBV5-1	TRBJ2-7	CASSLAGSAIYEQYF
TRBV7-7	TRBJ2-7	CASSFPRTTYEQYF
TRBV12-3/TRBV12-4	TRBJ2-5	CASSFDPQRETQYF
TRBV5-1	TRBJ2-1	CASSLGVSGTYNEQFF
TRBV7-6	TRBJ1-6	CASSLEGQYNSPLHF
TRBV7-8	TRBJ2-1	CASSLAGLPLLNEQFF
TRBV5-1	TRBJ2-3	CASRLVEGATDTQYF
TRBV7-9	TRBJ2-5	CASSLVAETQYF
TRBV20-1	TRBJ2-1	CSAGTGSSYNEQFF
TRBV7-6	TRBJ1-5	CASSLTGAGQQPQHF
TRBV27	TRBJ2-1	CASSLGAGGRNEQFF
TRBV11-2	TRBJ2-5	CASSARDRGETQYF
TRBV29-1	TRBJ2-7	CSVTEGTSHYEQYF
TRBV27	TRBJ2-1	CASSSGLAPDNEQFF
TRBV6-2/TRBV6-3	TRBJ2-1	CASSHPPKLHEQFF
TRBV5-4	TRBJ2-7	CASSSGTGLYEQYF
TRBV29-1	TRBJ1-2	CSVEGQGYYGYTF
TRBV6-5	TRBJ1-1	CASRAKLNTEAFF
TRBV18	TRBJ1-4	CASSPPRQGGEKLFF
TRBV2	TRBJ2-3	CASSPAPDTQYF
TRBV20-1	TRBJ2-7	CSANGDNTYEQYF
TRBV12-3/TRBV12-4	TRBJ2-3	CASSGGSVAGGSRGTQYF
TRBV7-2	TRBJ2-7	CASSLALSAGGWYEQYF
TRBV15	TRBJ1-1	CATSRARGNTEAFF
TRBV5-1	TRBJ2-1	CASRASGRDEQFF